These 29 T cell receptor beta chains share one sample of origin, sequenced in a study of blood T cell repertoires in COVID-19. Profiling relied on immunoSEQ multiplex PCR, and the TCRdb table lists in-frame clones only, not all of them. Here the sample spans hundreds of thousands of clones, 70% to 90% being singletons. Sequenced input: PBMCs or T cells enriched from blood (not recorded which). These receptors came from a woman aged 45-65 years who had recovered from COVID-19.

This chain connects TRBV7-9 to TRBJ2-7, with D tentatively TRBD1 (6 bases). The CDR3 runs 17 residues. Germline lookup yields CDR1 SEHNR and CDR2 FQNEAQ (reference sequence). The V end lost 4 bases, the J end lost 0 bases, and 19 bases lay between the germline ends. The CDR3 bases are TGTGCCAGCAGCTCCATACCCGGTACAGGGTTCTCCTACGAGCAGTACTTC. Translated, it gives CASSSIPGTGFSYEQYF.

This chain links TRBV27 with TRBJ1-5; 7 bases line up with TRBD1. Germline lookup yields CDR1 MNHEY and CDR2 SMNVEV (reference sequence). The trim removed 8 bases at V and 4 bases at J, leaving 8 bases unmatched. There are 14 residues in the CDR3. The CDR3 region has the DNA TGTGCCAGCTCGAGCCTGACAGGGAATCAGCCCCAGCATTTT. Amino acids: CASSSLTGNQPQHF.

This clone was seen a single time. V gene TRBV7-2 combines with J gene TRBJ1-2; TRBD1 agrees at 10 bases. Per the germline V gene, CDR1 is SGHTA and CDR2 is FQGNSA. V dropped 0 bases and J dropped 4; count of bases not matched to a gene: 5. This CDR3 is 16 amino acids long. The CDR3 nucleotides are TGTGCCAGCAGCTTAGCGACAGGGGGCCGACCCTATGGCTACACCTTC. The encoded protein is CASSLATGGRPYGYTF.

This rearrangement joins TRBV7-3 to TRBJ2-2, with 8 positions matching TRBD1. This CDR3 is 19 amino acids long. V shed 5 bases and J 4 bases; nucleotides not matched to a gene: 18. Germline CDR1 and CDR2: SGHTA and FQGTGA. The CDR3 region is CASSPETGEVVGTTGELFF. CDR3 DNA sequence: TGTGCCAGCAGCCCAGAGACAGGGGAGGTGGTGGGAACCACCGGGGAGCTGTTTTTT.

The chain uses TRBV12-2 and TRBJ2-3; the table's D gene call, TRBD2, was not cross checked with the DNA. TRBV12-2 is deemed a pseudogene. The CDR3 length is 19 residues. DNA for the CDR3: TGTGCAAGTCGAATTTCGAGCGTCGGACTAGCGGGATCCGAGGCAACGCAGTATTTT. This sequence encodes CASRISSVGLAGSEATQYF.

V gene TRBV5-4 combines with J gene TRBJ2-7; TRBD2 aligns across 8 bases. Germline values: CDR1 SGHNT, CDR2 YYREEE (reference sequence). This CDR3 comprises 15 residues. With V trimmed by 0 bases and J by 3 bases, 5 bases remained unmatched. The CDR3 DNA reads TGTGCCAGCAGCTTGGGTAGCGGGGCTTTCTACGAGCAGTACTTC. Translated, it gives CASSLGSGAFYEQYF.

The chain joins TRBV5-1 to TRBJ2-5, with D perhaps TRBD1 (6 bases). Germline CDR1 reads SGHRS; CDR2 reads YFSETQ. With 0 bases removed from V and 5 bases from J, the gap between germline ends came to 14 bases. The CDR3 is 15 amino acids. The DNA for the CDR3 is TGCGCCAGCAGCTTGGGAACCACAGGGTTGGAGACCCAGTACTTC. This encodes CASSLGTTGLETQYF.

The CDR3 region has the DNA TGTGCCAGCAGCGGGCCAGGGGGTGGAACTGAAGCTTTCTTT. Its translation is CASSGPGGGTEAFF. The rearrangement joins TRBV5-4 to TRBJ1-1, with 7 bases that match TRBD1. Germline CDR1 reads SGHNT; CDR2 reads YYREEE (reference sequence). The CDR3 totals 14 residues. V was pared by 4 bases and J by 5 bases, with 8 bases of the junction left unmatched. Together with reference TRBV5-4 and TRBJ1-1, the CDR3 gives the full variable domain: ETGVTQSPTHLIKTRGQQVTLRCSSQSGHNTVSWYQQALGQGPQFIFQYYREEENGRGNFPPRFSGLQFPNYSSELNVNALELDDSALYLCASSGPGGGTEAFFGQGTRLTVV.

The rearrangement uses TRBV7-9 and TRBJ2-7; D may be TRBD2 (5 bases). Trimming took 5 bases from V and 3 from J, leaving 14 bases between them. Germline V CDR1 and CDR2: SEHNR, FQNEAQ (reference sequence). The CDR3 totals 14 residues. CDR3: CASSPRETFYEQYF. The CDR3, as DNA: TGTGCCAGCAGCCCTCGGGAAACTTTCTACGAGCAGTACTTC.

This clone was detected only once. The genes are TRBV19 and TRBJ2-7, with 7 bases aligning to TRBD1. V was pared by 5 bases and J by 5 bases, with 6 bases of the junction left unmatched. Germline CDR1 LNHDA, CDR2 SQIVND (reference sequence). This CDR3 region has 13 residues. The CDR3 is CASSEDRIDEQYF. CDR3 nucleotide sequence: TGTGCCAGTAGTGAGGACAGGATCGACGAGCAGTACTTC.

The rearrangement uses TRBV2 and TRBJ1-1; 8 nucleotides line up with TRBD1. Germline V lookup: CDR1 SNHLY, CDR2 FYNNEI. The CDR3 length is 14 residues. With 7 bases clipped from V and 5 bases from J, the junction kept 9 bases outside the gene matches. CDR3 bases: TGTGCCAGCATTCTGACAGGGGTCGGAACTGAAGCTTTCTTT. Its translation is CASILTGVGTEAFF.

V is TRBV7-9 and J is TRBJ2-1, with 8 bases fitting TRBD2. This CDR3 comprises 15 residues. Germline V gives CDR1 SEHNR, CDR2 FQNEAQ (reference sequence). V was clipped by 2 bases and J by 1 base; unmatched bases: 1. This CDR3 reads CASSLLAGSYNEQFF. The CDR3 DNA sequence: TGTGCCAGCAGCTTACTAGCGGGTTCCTACAATGAGCAGTTCTTC.

This clone turned up a few times. The chain recombines TRBV6-5 with TRBJ1-3; maybe TRBD1 (5 bases). The length of the CDR3 is 15 residues. Germline V gene lookup returns CDR1 MNHEY and CDR2 SVGAGI. V lost 6 bases and J lost 0, with 12 bases in between. The CDR3 coding sequence is TGTGCCAGCAGGGCAGGGTATTACTCTGGAAACACCATATATTTT. Translating it yields CASRAGYYSGNTIYF.

CDR3 coding DNA: TGTGCCAGCAGCCAAGATTGGGGGCTAGCGGGAGTTACGGACCAAGAGACCCAGTACTTC. Protein: CASSQDWGLAGVTDQETQYF. The chain has TRBV3-1 (or the pseudogene TRBV3-2) and TRBJ2-5; 10 bases are a match to TRBD2. The trim removed 0 bases at V and 0 bases at J, leaving 13 bases unmatched. The CDR3 loop spans 20 amino acids. Germline V gives CDR1 LGHDT, CDR2 YNNKEL (reference sequence).

The rearrangement joins TRBV4-1 to TRBJ2-7; TRBD1 aligns across 9 bases. The CDR3 loop spans 16 amino acids. Germline assignment: CDR1 MGHRA and CDR2 YSYEKL. Germline trimming cut 3 bases from V and 2 bases from J; bases unmatched to any gene: 8. The CDR3 here is CASSHGGTGWPYEQYF. Here the CDR3 DNA reads TGCGCCAGCAGCCATGGGGGGACAGGGTGGCCCTACGAGCAGTACTTC.

About this clone itself: Other DNA sequences in the same sample also yield this CDR3. V is TRBV20-1 and J is TRBJ2-5; no clear D gene. Trimming shortened V by 3 bases and J by 5 bases, and 4 bases separated the two germline ends. CDR1 and CDR2 (germline): DFQATT, SNEGSKA (reference sequence). CDR3 length equals 10 residues. CDR3 bases: TGCAGTGCTAGCCTCGAGACCCAGTACTTC. This codes for CSASLETQYF.

J is TRBJ2-1 and V is TRBV27; 10 positions agree with TRBD2. Germline V gene lookup returns CDR1 MNHEY and CDR2 SMNVEV (reference sequence). CDR3 length: 17 residues. Trimming removed 5 bases from V and 7 bases from J; junction bases left unmatched: 14. The CDR3 loop is CASSPWVAGGGGNEQFF. The CDR3 DNA sequence: TGTGCCAGCAGTCCCTGGGTAGCGGGAGGAGGGGGGAATGAGCAGTTCTTC.

The chain links TRBV7-8 to TRBJ1-2; 8 bases map to TRBD1. The CDR3 loop spans 15 amino acids. J lost 7 bases, V lost 0 bases, and 7 bases had no gene match. Per the germline V gene, CDR1 is SGHVS and CDR2 is FQNEAQ. In nucleotides, the CDR3 is TGTGCCAGCAGCTTAGCGCTCGGACAGGGACTTGGCTACACCTTC. It yields the protein CASSLALGQGLGYTF.

The J gene is TRBJ2-5, the V gene TRBV6-5; 9 nucleotides match TRBD1. Germline CDR1 MNHEY, CDR2 SVGAGI. The CDR3 runs to 16 residues. Trimming at V came to 2 bases and at J to 5 bases, leaving 9 bases not matched to a gene. CDR3: CASSYGLTGGGETQYF. In nucleotides, the CDR3 is TGTGCCAGCAGTTACGGGTTGACAGGGGGAGGGGAGACCCAGTACTTC.

V and J are TRBV27 and TRBJ2-2; 7 nucleotides match TRBD2. With V trimmed by 6 bases and J by 7 bases, 8 bases remained unmatched. The CDR3 contains 14 residues. CDR1 and CDR2 from the germline V gene are MNHEY and SMNVEV (reference sequence). DNA for the CDR3: TGTGCCAGCAGGAGGGGAGGGAGGGACGGGGAGCTGTTTTTT. It yields the protein CASRRGGRDGELFF.

J is TRBJ2-2 and V is TRBV6-5, with 11 positions matching TRBD2. Per the germline V gene, CDR1 is MNHEY and CDR2 is SVGAGI. The CDR3 sequence is 14 residues long. With V trimmed by 7 bases and J by 4 bases, 2 bases remained unmatched. CDR3 in amino acids: CASITSGGTGELFF. The CDR3, as DNA: TGTGCCAGCATTACTAGCGGGGGCACCGGGGAGCTGTTTTTT.

This clone was observed a single time. CDR3 amino acids: CASSLRAGSSYNEQFF. The CDR3 coding sequence is TGTGCCAGCAGTTTACGGGCGGGGAGCTCCTACAATGAGCAGTTCTTC. This chain joins TRBV27 and TRBJ2-1; D is perhaps TRBD2 (6 bases). The CDR3 is made up of 16 amino acids. V was cut by 2 bases and J by 0 bases, with 11 bases left in between. Germline CDR1 reads MNHEY; CDR2 reads SMNVEV (reference sequence).

The V gene is TRBV10-3, the J gene TRBJ1-2; 8 bases agree with TRBD1. This CDR3 comprises 14 residues. The V segment lost 2 bases and the J segment 7 bases; nucleotides outside the gene matches: 6. CDR1 is ENHRY and CDR2 is SYGVKD in the germline V gene. DNA of the CDR3: TGTGCCATCAGTGAGGGGACAGGTACATCTGGCTACACCTTC. Translating it yields CAISEGTGTSGYTF.

The chain has TRBV29-1 and TRBJ2-3, with D maybe TRBD2 (7 bases). This CDR3 region has 14 residues. With 5 bases removed from V and 4 bases from J, the gap between germline ends came to 16 bases. Germline lookup yields CDR1 SQVTM and CDR2 ANQGSEA. CDR3 in DNA: TGCAGCGTTCTAATGGGGGGGGGCGCAGATACGCAGTATTTT. This codes for CSVLMGGGADTQYF.

This clone appeared a single time. The CDR3: CASSPTGGSNQPQHF. CDR3 nucleotide sequence: TGCGCCAGCAGCCCGACCGGGGGTAGCAATCAGCCCCAGCATTTT. The chain joins TRBV4-1 to TRBJ1-5, with D maybe TRBD1 (5 bases). Per germline, CDR1 MGHRA and CDR2 YSYEKL. The V end lost 4 bases, the J end lost 0 bases, and 10 bases lay between the germline ends. This CDR3 spans 15 amino acids.

The chain recombines TRBV6-2 or TRBV6-3 with TRBJ2-2; TRBD1 might be the D (6 bases). CDR3 length equals 18 residues. Trimming left V 2 bases short and J 2 bases short, with 18 bases between. Germline V gene lookup returns CDR1 MNHEY and CDR2 SVGEGT. The CDR3 region is CASSYNGPGTLNTGELFF. In nucleotides, the CDR3 is TGTGCCAGCAGTTACAATGGCCCCGGGACACTAAACACCGGGGAGCTGTTTTTT.

This chain links TRBV10-3 with TRBJ2-4; 8 nucleotides align to TRBD1. CDR1 and CDR2 (germline): ENHRY, SYGVKD. Trimming took 5 bases from V and 7 from J; bases not matched to a gene: 4. The CDR3 is 13 residues long. The CDR3 DNA reads TGTGCCATCAGTACCGGGACAGGTAACATTCAGTACTTC. Encoded protein: CAISTGTGNIQYF.

The chain is built from TRBV19 and TRBJ2-3, with TRBD2 matching 11 bases. V lost 3 bases to trimming and J lost 3 bases; unmatched junction nucleotides: 8. Per the germline V gene, CDR1 is LNHDA and CDR2 is SQIVND (reference sequence). The CDR3 is made up of 17 amino acids. The CDR3 protein is CASSIAPLAGVTDTQYF. The CDR3 DNA reads as TGTGCCAGTAGTATCGCACCACTAGCGGGAGTGACAGATACGCAGTATTTT.

This clone was seen more than once but under ten times. This rearrangement joins TRBV4-2 to TRBJ2-5; perhaps TRBD2 as D (6 bases). The CDR3 spans 14 residues. Germline CDR1 LGHNA, CDR2 YNFKEQ. Trimming cost V 1 base and J 5 bases, with 11 bases left between them. CDR3 DNA: TGTGCCAGCAGCCAAGGGGGCGGGATGGAGACCCAGTACTTC. Protein sequence: CASSQGGGMETQYF.